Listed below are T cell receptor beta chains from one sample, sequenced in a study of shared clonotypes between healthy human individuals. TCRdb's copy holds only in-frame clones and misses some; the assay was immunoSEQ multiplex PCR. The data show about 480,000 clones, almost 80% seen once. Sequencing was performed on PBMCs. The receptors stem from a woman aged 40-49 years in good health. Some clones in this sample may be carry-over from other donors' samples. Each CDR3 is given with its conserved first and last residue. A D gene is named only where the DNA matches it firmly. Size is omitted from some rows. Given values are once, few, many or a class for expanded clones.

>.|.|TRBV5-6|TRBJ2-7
TGTGCCAGCAGCTTGGCTGTTACAGGGAACTACGAGCAGTACTTC
CASSLAVTGNYEQYF
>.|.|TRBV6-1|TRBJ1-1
TGTGCCAGCCCGCCCGGGGGCCGCACTGAAGCTTTCTTT
CASPPGGRTEAFF
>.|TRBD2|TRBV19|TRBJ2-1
TGTGCCAGTCAAGGACTAGCTACGATTGGTGAGCAGTTCTTC
CASQGLATIGEQFF
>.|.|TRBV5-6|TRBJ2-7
TGTGCCAGCACAGCTTCTGGGCGCAGGGACGAGCAGTACTTC
CASTASGRRDEQYF
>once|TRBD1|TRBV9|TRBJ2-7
TGTGCCAGCAGCACAGGACAGGGGGTCTCCTACGAGCAGTACTTC
CASSTGQGVSYEQYF
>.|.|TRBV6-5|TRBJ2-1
TGTGCCAGCAGTTACTCGACTGGTACGTCTAACAATGAGCAGTTCTTC
CASSYSTGTSNNEQFF
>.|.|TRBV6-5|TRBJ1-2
TGTGCCAGCAGTTCCGATTGGGAACTTTATGGCTACACCTTC
CASSSDWELYGYTF
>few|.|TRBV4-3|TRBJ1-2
TGCGCCAGCGGCCCCGCGACAGCCTATGGCTACACCTTC
CASGPATAYGYTF
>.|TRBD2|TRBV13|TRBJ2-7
TGTGCCAGCAGCTCTAAGGGGACTAGCTGGTCCTACGAGCAGTACTTC
CASSSKGTSWSYEQYF
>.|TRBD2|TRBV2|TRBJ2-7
TGTGCCAGCAGTGAGCTAGCGGGAGGGCCCTACGAGCAGTACTTC
CASSELAGGPYEQYF
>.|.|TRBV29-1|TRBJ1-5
TGCAGCGTTGGGCCCGGGGGGGGACAGCCCCAGCATTTT
CSVGPGGGQPQHF
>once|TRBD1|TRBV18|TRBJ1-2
TGTGCCAGCTCTGGACAGGGAGTCTATGGCTACACCTTC
CASSGQGVYGYTF
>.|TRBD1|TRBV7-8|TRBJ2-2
TGTGCCAGCAGCGTTCCCCGGGACAGGGGAGGGGAGCTGTTTTTT
CASSVPRDRGGELFF
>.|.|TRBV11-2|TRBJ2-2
TGTGCCAGCAGCGGCAGGTTCACCGGGGAGCTGTTTTTT
CASSGRFTGELFF
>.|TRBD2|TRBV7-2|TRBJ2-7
TGTGCCAGCAGCTCCTCCGGGACTAGCGGCTCCTACGAGCAGTACTTC
CASSSSGTSGSYEQYF
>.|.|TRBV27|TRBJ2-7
TGTGCCAGCAGTTTTTGGGGACGCGAGCAGTACTTC
CASSFWGREQYF
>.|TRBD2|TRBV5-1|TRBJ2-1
TGCGCCAGCAGCATCGGGACTAGCGGCCACAATGAGCAGTTCTTC
CASSIGTSGHNEQFF
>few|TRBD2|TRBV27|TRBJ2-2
TGTGCCAGCAGTTTAAGGCGGGAGAGCGGGGAGCTGTTTTTT
CASSLRRESGELFF
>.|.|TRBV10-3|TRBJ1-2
TGTGCCCTTCGCCAGGGAGACTATGGCTACACCTTC
CALRQGDYGYTF
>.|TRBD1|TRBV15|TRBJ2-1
TGTGCCACCAGTGAGGGACAGTGGGGCTACAATGAGCAGTTCTTC
CATSEGQWGYNEQFF
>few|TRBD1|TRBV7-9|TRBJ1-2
TGTGCCAGCAGCCGCCGAGAGGGGGCTGATGGCTACACCTTC
CASSRREGADGYTF
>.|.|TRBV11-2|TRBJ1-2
TGTGCCAGCAGCACGCCGGGACAAATAAGATATGGCTACACCTTC
CASSTPGQIRYGYTF
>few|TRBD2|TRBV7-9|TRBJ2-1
TGTGCCAGCAGCCCCCATGGACTAGCGGGCTCCTACAATGAGCAGTTCTTC
CASSPHGLAGSYNEQFF
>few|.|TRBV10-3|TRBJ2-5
TGTGCCATCAGTGAGGAACAGGGTACGGAGACCCAGTACTTC
CAISEEQGTETQYF
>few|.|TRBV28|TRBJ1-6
TGTGCCAGCAGTCCCAGGCGGGGTGTGAATTCACCCCTCCACTTT
CASSPRRGVNSPLHF
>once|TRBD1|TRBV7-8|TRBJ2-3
TGTGCCAGCAGCAATAGAAGGACAGGGGGTGCAGATACGCAGTATTTT
CASSNRRTGGADTQYF
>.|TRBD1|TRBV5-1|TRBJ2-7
TGCGCCAGCAGCTCGGATGGACAGGAGCCCTACGAGCAGTACTTC
CASSSDGQEPYEQYF
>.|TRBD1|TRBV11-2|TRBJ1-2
TGTGCCAGCAGCTTAGGCCCCCAGGGGGCGACGATCTATGGCTACACCTTC
CASSLGPQGATIYGYTF
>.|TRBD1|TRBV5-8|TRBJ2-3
TGTGCCACCAGCAAGGGGCAGGGGGCTCGTACGCAGTATTTT
CATSKGQGARTQYF
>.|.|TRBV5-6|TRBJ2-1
TGTGCCAGCAGCTTGTCTGCCAGGGTCTACAATGAGCAGTTCTTC
CASSLSARVYNEQFF
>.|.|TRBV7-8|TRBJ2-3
TGTGCCAGCAGCCCTTCTCGTGGGCCGGCAGGCACGCAGTATTTT
CASSPSRGPAGTQYF
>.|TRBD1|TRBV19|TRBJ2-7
TGTGCCAGTAGTATTCGCGGGACAGGGGGTTCCTACGAGCAGTACTTC
CASSIRGTGGSYEQYF
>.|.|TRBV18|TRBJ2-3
TGTGCCAGCTCACGGAGCGGCACAGATACGCAGTATTTT
CASSRSGTDTQYF
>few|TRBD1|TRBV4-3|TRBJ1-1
TGCGCCAGCAGCCAGGGACAGTTTAGCACTGAAGCTTTCTTT
CASSQGQFSTEAFF
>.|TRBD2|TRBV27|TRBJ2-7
TGTGCCAGCAGCCCCCGGGGGGTTGCCGGCCACGAGCAGTACTTC
CASSPRGVAGHEQYF
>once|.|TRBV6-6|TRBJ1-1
TGTGCCAGCAACCTACAACAGGGGAACACTGAAGCTTTCTTT
CASNLQQGNTEAFF
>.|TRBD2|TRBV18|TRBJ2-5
TGTGCCAGCTCACTAGCGGGAGGGGAGACCCAGTACTTC
CASSLAGGETQYF
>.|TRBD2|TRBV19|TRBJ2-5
TGTGCCAGTAGTACACCGACTAGCGGGAGCCCGTACCAAGAGACCCAGTACTTC
CASSTPTSGSPYQETQYF
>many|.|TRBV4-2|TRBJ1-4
TGTGCCAGCAGCCAAGAGCAGTCTCTATTAAATGAAAAACTGTTTTTT
CASSQEQSLLNEKLFF
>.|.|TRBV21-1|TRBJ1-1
TGTGCCAGCAGCAGGACAGGGACGGTGAAAACTGAAGCTTTCTTT
CASSRTGTVKTEAFF
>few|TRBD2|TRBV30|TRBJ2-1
TGTGCCTGGAGTGTTGTTGCGGGAGCCAGACTGAATGAGCAGTTCTTC
CAWSVVAGARLNEQFF
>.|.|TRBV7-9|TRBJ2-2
TGTGCCAGCAGCTTAGCATCAGGGTTGAACACCGGGGAGCTGTTTTTT
CASSLASGLNTGELFF
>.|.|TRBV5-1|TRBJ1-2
TGCGCCAGCAGCTTGGACGAGGGTAGCGGTGGCTACACCTTC
CASSLDEGSGGYTF
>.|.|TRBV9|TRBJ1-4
TGTGCCAGACTCGGTGAAAAACTGTTTTTT
CARLGEKLFF
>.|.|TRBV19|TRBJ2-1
TGTGCCGTGGGGGAATACAATGAGCAGTTCTTC
CAVGEYNEQFF
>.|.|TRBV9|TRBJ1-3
TGTGCCAGCAGCGCAGGATTCGGACAGTTCTCTGGAAACACCATATATTTT
CASSAGFGQFSGNTIYF
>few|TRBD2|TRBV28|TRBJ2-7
TGTGCCAGCAGTTTATCACTAGCGGGAGGGGTCGAGCAGTACTTC
CASSLSLAGGVEQYF
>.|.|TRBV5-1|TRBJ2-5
TGCGCCAGCAGCCCGGGTCTCCGAGCGGGTCAAGAGACCCAGTACTTC
CASSPGLRAGQETQYF
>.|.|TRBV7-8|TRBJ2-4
TGTGCCAGCAGCTTGAACAGCCTAGCCAAAAACATTCAGTACTTC
CASSLNSLAKNIQYF
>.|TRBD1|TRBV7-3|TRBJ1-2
TGTGCCAGCAGCCCCGGGACAGGGACCTACACCTTC
CASSPGTGTYTF
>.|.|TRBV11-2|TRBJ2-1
TGTGCCAGCAGCTTAGAAAGGGTTAATGAGCAGTTCTTC
CASSLERVNEQFF
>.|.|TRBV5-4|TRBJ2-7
TGTGCCAGCAGCTTGGATCTTGCAGGGGGGTCCGGGGAGCAGTACTTC
CASSLDLAGGSGEQYF
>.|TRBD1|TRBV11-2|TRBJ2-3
TGTGCCAGCAGCCCAACCGGGACAGGGGGCTCAGATACGCAGTATTTT
CASSPTGTGGSDTQYF